A selection of T cell receptor beta chains follows, all from one sample in a study of OX40 agonist ivuxolimab in advanced cancers. TCRdb keeps only in-frame clones here, not all; method: immunoSEQ multiplex PCR. Here the sample spans around 91,000 clones, 80% to 90% being singletons. Sample: CD4+ or CD8+ T cells sorted from blood, taken in a trial of the OX40 agonist ivuxolimab. The receptors were gathered from an adult with an advanced solid tumor such as melanoma, head and neck, liver or kidney cancer. CDR3s include the opening cysteine and the closing phenylalanine or tryptophan. A D gene is named only where the DNA matches it firmly. Some rows mark clone size as missing; the rest say once, few, many or name a class of expanded clone.

clone_size	v_call	j_call	d_call	cdr3_length	cdr3_aa	cdr3_nt
NA	TRBV6-4	TRBJ2-1	NA	13	CASSNGIYNEQFF	TGTGCCAGCAGTAATGGGATCTACAATGAGCAGTTCTTC
NA	TRBV19	TRBJ1-1	NA	17	CASIRGNFQRPNTEAFF	TGTGCCAGTATTAGGGGGAACTTCCAACGCCCGAACACTGAAGCTTTCTTT
NA	TRBV4-1	TRBJ2-7	TRBD2	13	CASSPRREGEQYF	TGCGCCAGCAGCCCAAGACGGGAGGGCGAGCAGTACTTC
NA	TRBV12-5	TRBJ2-1	TRBD2	19	CASGWTGTSGSRGGNEQFF	TGTGCTAGTGGTTGGACCGGGACTAGCGGGTCCAGGGGAGGGAATGAGCAGTTCTTC
once	TRBV7-2	TRBJ2-3	NA	11	CASSFYYTQYF	TGTGCCAGCAGCTTCTACTATACGCAGTATTTT
NA	TRBV18	TRBJ2-3	TRBD2	16	CASSSGTSGGLDTQYF	TGTGCCAGCTCATCCGGGACTAGCGGGGGTCTAGATACGCAGTATTTT
NA	TRBV7-3	TRBJ1-1	NA	13	CASSSQTNTEAFF	TGTGCCAGCAGCTCCCAGACGAACACTGAAGCTTTCTTT
NA	TRBV7-2	TRBJ2-5	NA	13	CASSLDPSETQYF	TGTGCCAGCAGCTTGGACCCCAGTGAGACCCAGTACTTC
NA	TRBV19	TRBJ2-1	NA	15	CASSIQLGRGNEQFF	TGTGCCAGTAGTATTCAACTGGGGCGAGGTAATGAGCAGTTCTTC
NA	TRBV28	TRBJ1-1	TRBD1	16	CASRLQGGVRNTEAFF	TGTGCCAGCAGACTCCAGGGGGGGGTTCGAAACACTGAAGCTTTCTTT
NA	TRBV7-8	TRBJ2-1	TRBD2	16	CASSLSFTRAGDEQFF	TGTGCCAGCAGCTTAAGTTTCACTAGGGCGGGAGATGAGCAGTTCTTC
NA	TRBV30	TRBJ1-6	TRBD1	16	CAWRPAGQAYNSPLHF	TGTGCCTGGAGACCCGCGGGACAGGCTTATAATTCACCCCTCCACTTT
NA	TRBV28	TRBJ1-6	TRBD1	16	CASSPAGQGNNSPLHF	TGTGCCAGCAGTCCCGCTGGACAGGGGAACAATTCACCCCTCCACTTT
NA	TRBV10-3	TRBJ2-1	TRBD2	16	CAISEFIAGAANEQFF	TGTGCCATCAGTGAGTTTATAGCGGGGGCGGCCAATGAGCAGTTCTTC
NA	TRBV15	TRBJ2-3	NA	14	CALKEGRGTDTQYF	TGTGCCCTAAAGGAGGGGAGAGGCACAGATACGCAGTATTTT
NA	TRBV9	TRBJ1-3	NA	17	CASSVLGRVESGNTIYF	TGTGCCAGCAGCGTCCTCGGCAGGGTGGAATCTGGAAACACCATATATTTT
NA	TRBV6-1	TRBJ2-1	NA	11	CASRRGNEQFF	TGTGCCAGCAGACGGGGAAATGAGCAGTTCTTC
NA	TRBV4-2	TRBJ1-2	NA	17	CASSQDLKGFGNYGYTF	TGTGCCAGCAGCCAAGATCTTAAGGGGTTTGGTAACTATGGCTACACCTTC
NA	TRBV4-1	TRBJ2-4	TRBD1	17	CASSQVRAGGTKNIQYF	TGCGCCAGCAGCCAAGTTCGGGCAGGGGGTACCAAAAACATTCAGTACTTC
NA	TRBV5-1	TRBJ1-1	TRBD1	16	CASSPPGTGDGTEAFF	TGCGCCAGCAGCCCCCCCGGGACAGGGGATGGGACTGAAGCTTTCTTT
NA	TRBV7-8	TRBJ2-2	NA	17	CASTLRGAYRGTGELFF	TGTGCCAGCACCCTTAGGGGAGCGTACCGGGGGACCGGGGAGCTGTTTTTT
NA	TRBV7-3	TRBJ2-5	TRBD2	14	CASSFGPGGETQYF	TGTGCCAGCAGCTTTGGGCCCGGGGGGGAGACCCAGTACTTC
NA	TRBV5-1	TRBJ2-5	NA	16	CASSLSGGASKATQYF	TGCGCCAGCAGCTTGTCTGGCGGGGCAAGTAAGGCTACCCAGTACTTC
few	TRBV15	TRBJ2-2	NA	15	CATSRPTRTGRELFF	TGTGCCACCAGCAGACCCACTCGGACCGGTAGGGAGCTGTTTTTT
NA	TRBV30	TRBJ2-3	TRBD2	17	CAWGAIPSGRIGDTQYF	TGTGCCTGGGGCGCTATTCCTAGCGGGAGGATTGGAGATACGCAGTATTTT
NA	TRBV20-1	TRBJ1-1	NA	10	CSAKSGWSFF	TGCAGTGCTAAGTCAGGGTGGTCTTTCTTT
NA	TRBV7-2	TRBJ2-1	NA	11	CASSLLSEQFF	TGTGCCAGCAGCCTCCTCTCCGAGCAGTTCTTC
NA	TRBV11-1	TRBJ2-2	NA	13	CASSALGTGELFF	TGTGCCAGCAGCGCCCTGGGGACCGGGGAGCTGTTTTTT
NA	TRBV28	TRBJ1-1	NA	13	CASSLQGMIGAFF	TGTGCCAGCAGCCTCCAGGGCATGATTGGAGCTTTCTTT
NA	TRBV5-6	TRBJ2-1	NA	15	CASSLAWGKDNEQFF	TGTGCCAGCAGCTTGGCCTGGGGTAAAGACAATGAGCAGTTCTTC
NA	TRBV7-2	TRBJ1-4	NA	14	CASSFQGTGEKLFF	TGTGCCAGCAGCTTTCAGGGGACCGGTGAAAAACTGTTTTTT
NA	TRBV5-1	TRBJ2-3	NA	13	CASSRDSTDTQYF	TGCGCCAGCAGCCGGGACAGCACAGATACGCAGTATTTT
NA	TRBV9	TRBJ2-2	NA	14	CASTPTTNTGELFF	TGTGCCAGCACCCCCACAACGAACACCGGGGAGCTGTTTTTT
few	TRBV5-5	TRBJ1-1	NA	14	CASSWPGLGVEAFF	TGTGCCAGCAGCTGGCCGGGATTAGGGGTTGAAGCTTTCTTT
NA	TRBV5-1	TRBJ2-7	NA	13	CASSNEGTGEQYF	TGCGCCAGCAGCAATGAAGGCACAGGAGAGCAGTACTTC
NA	TRBV19	TRBJ2-7	NA	12	CASSSSFKEQYF	TGTGCCAGTAGTTCCTCCTTTAAGGAGCAGTACTTC
NA	TRBV9	TRBJ2-2	NA	13	CASSGLESGELFF	TGTGCCAGCAGCGGACTAGAGTCCGGGGAGCTGTTTTTT
NA	TRBV28	TRBJ1-5	NA	15	CASSLIGTSNQPQHF	TGTGCCAGCAGTTTGATAGGAACTAGCAATCAGCCCCAGCATTTT
NA	TRBV2	TRBJ1-2	TRBD1	18	CASFDGGTGALLHYGYTF	TGTGCCAGCTTTGATGGCGGGACAGGGGCTTTACTTCACTATGGCTACACCTTC
NA	TRBV25-1	TRBJ2-3	NA	11	CASRDPDTQYF	TGTGCCAGCAGAGATCCAGATACGCAGTATTTT
NA	TRBV6-1	TRBJ1-1	NA	14	CASRGENLNTEAFF	TGTGCCAGCAGAGGCGAAAATTTGAACACTGAAGCTTTCTTT
NA	TRBV2	TRBJ2-1	TRBD2	15	CASSATSGRDNEQFF	TGTGCCAGCAGTGCGACTAGCGGGAGGGACAATGAGCAGTTCTTC
NA	TRBV19	TRBJ2-1	NA	13	CASSMDRYNEQFF	TGTGCCAGTAGTATGGACAGATACAATGAGCAGTTCTTC
NA	TRBV11-2	TRBJ1-1	TRBD1	13	CASRVDRVTEAFF	TGTGCCAGCAGGGTAGACAGGGTCACAGAAGCTTTCTTT
NA	TRBV7-9	TRBJ1-3	NA	18	CASTTSRITGYVDYTIYF	TGTGCCAGCACCACATCTCGGATCACCGGGTATGTGGATTACACCATATATTTT
NA	TRBV6-6	TRBJ1-3	NA	15	CASSYGASSGNTIYF	TGTGCCAGCAGTTACGGGGCCAGCTCTGGAAACACCATATATTTT
NA	TRBV5-1	TRBJ1-3	NA	12	CASSLGGNTIYF	TGCGCCAGCAGCTTGGGGGGAAACACCATATATTTT